These 15 T cell receptor beta chains came from one sample sequenced in a study of shared clonotypes between healthy human individuals (dated by TCRdb to 2020 to 2021). Libraries were constructed by the immunoSEQ multiplex PCR assay. TCRdb provides this immuneACCESS table in a form limited to in-frame rearrangements. Some clones are lacking; in checked studies, under half of them reflect an unresolved V gene, and why the rest are absent is not known. This sample holds about 480,000 clones; about four fifths were observed only once. The top ten clonotypes cover over 10% of the sample. The sample was PBMCs. The receptor set was obtained from a middle-aged woman in good health. Some clones in this sample may be carry-over from other donors' samples.

This chain uses TRBV5-4 with TRBJ2-7; TRBD1 agrees at 11 bases. CDR3 size: 13 residues. Germline-derived CDR1 and CDR2 are SGHNT and YYREEE (reference sequence). V trimming: 4 bases; J trimming: 6 bases; junction bases outside the gene matches: 3. CDR3 residues: CASSAGTGGEQYF. In DNA, the CDR3 is TGTGCCAGCAGCGCCGGGACAGGGGGCGAGCAGTACTTC.

V and J are TRBV15 and TRBJ2-7, with D possibly matching TRBD2 (6 bases). The CDR3 has 15 amino acids. Germline-derived CDR1 and CDR2 are LNHNV and YYDKDF (reference sequence). V lost 3 bases and J lost 2, with 14 bases in between. CDR3 residues: CATSRSGGTPYEQYF. As DNA, the CDR3 is TGTGCCACCAGCAGGTCCGGCGGGACCCCCTACGAGCAGTACTTC.

This chain joins TRBV28 and TRBJ1-1; weak D call: TRBD1 (5 bases). With 7 bases removed from V and 4 bases from J, the gap between germline ends came to 13 bases. Germline CDR1 is MDHEN and CDR2 is SYDVKM. This CDR3 is built from 13 residues. The CDR3 loop is CASNRYGGTEAFF. The CDR3 DNA reads as TGTGCCAGCAACCGTTATGGGGGCACTGAAGCTTTCTTT.

This rearrangement joins TRBV27 to TRBJ2-1, with TRBD1 identical over 7 bases. CDR3 size: 16 residues. V was clipped by 2 bases and J by 9 bases; unmatched bases: 13. Germline CDR1 MNHEY, CDR2 SMNVEV (reference sequence). CDR3 protein: CASSLRRRQGVPEQFF. The CDR3 nucleotides are TGTGCCAGCAGTTTACGACGGAGACAGGGTGTCCCTGAGCAGTTCTTC.

The J gene is TRBJ2-5, the V gene TRBV6-6; tentatively, D is TRBD1 (5 bases). Deletions cut 4 bases from V and 2 bases from J, with 5 bases between. Germline V gives CDR1 MNHNY, CDR2 SVGAGI (reference sequence). There are 12 residues in the CDR3. The CDR3 sequence is CASSWTQETQYF. CDR3 coding DNA: TGTGCCAGCAGTTGGACACAAGAGACCCAGTACTTC.

Remarks on this clone: Sequence at one end of the junction differs from germline and may be a read error. The gene calls are TRBV2 and TRBJ1-2; no clear D. CDR1 is SNHLY, CDR2 FYNNEI, per germline. The CDR3 contains 13 residues. This CDR3 is CASTRTVNDGYTF. As DNA, the CDR3 is TGTGCCAGCACCCGGACGGTTAACGATGGCTACACCTTC.

This chain joins TRBV29-1 and TRBJ2-1; possibly TRBD2 for D (6 bases). Germline CDR1 is SQVTM and CDR2 is ANQGSEA. Trimming pared 7 bases from V and 3 bases from J, leaving 16 bases between. This CDR3 contains 14 residues. The CDR3: CSAETSSLYNEQFF. The CDR3, as DNA: TGCAGCGCTGAGACTAGTTCTCTCTACAATGAGCAGTTCTTC.

The J gene is TRBJ2-7, the V gene TRBV7-2; 10 bases are a match to TRBD1. With V trimmed by 2 bases and J by 5 bases, 9 bases remained unmatched. Germline-derived CDR1 and CDR2 are SGHTA and FQGNSA. The CDR3 has 16 amino acids. The CDR3 sequence: CASSLFGTGVDHEQYF. The CDR3 DNA is TGTGCCAGCAGCTTATTCGGGACAGGGGTTGACCACGAGCAGTACTTC. Based on the CDR3 plus reference TRBV7-2 and TRBJ2-7, the full variable domain is GAGVSQSPSNKVTEKGKDVELRCDPISGHTALYWYRQSLGQGLEFLIYFQGNSAPDKSGLPSDRFSAERTGGSVSTLTIQRTQQEDSAVYLCASSLFGTGVDHEQYFGPGTRLTVT.

In this sample, this clone turned up once. The rearrangement joins TRBV9 to TRBJ2-1, with D possibly matching TRBD2 (8 bases). Trimming stripped 2 bases from V and 10 bases from J, with 19 bases between. The germline V gene has CDR1 SGDLS and CDR2 YYNGEE. CDR3 length: 15 amino acids. CDR3: CASSVGTRGPGEQFF. The CDR3 DNA reads as TGTGCCAGCAGCGTCGGGACTAGGGGGCCCGGGGAGCAGTTCTTC.

This sequence joins TRBV2 and TRBJ1-5, with TRBD1 as a possible D gene (6 bases). From germline, CDR1 is SNHLY and CDR2 FYNNEI. Between the trimmed V and J ends, which lost 6 bases and 4 bases, there was a span of 10 bases. This CDR3 has 13 amino acids. CDR3 residues: CASSADRNQPQHF. The DNA of the CDR3 is TGTGCCAGCAGCGCCGACAGGAATCAGCCCCAGCATTTT.

The chain combines TRBV19 with TRBJ2-3; 7 positions agree with TRBD2. Germline V gives CDR1 LNHDA, CDR2 SQIVND (reference sequence). The ends lost 5 bases at V and 10 bases at J; junction bases unmatched: 9. The CDR3 has 13 residues. The CDR3 here is CASSVGTTGAQYF. The CDR3 DNA sequence: TGTGCCAGTAGTGTCGGGACTACCGGGGCGCAGTATTTT.

This chain links TRBV7-8 with TRBJ2-7; 7 nucleotides align to TRBD2. The germline V gene has CDR1 SGHVS and CDR2 FQNEAQ. This CDR3 has 13 amino acids. V dropped 5 bases and J dropped 3; count of bases not matched to a gene: 4. The CDR3 region is CASSQSGNYEQYF. The CDR3 DNA is TGTGCCAGCAGCCAAAGCGGGAACTACGAGCAGTACTTC.

The chain recombines TRBV6-5 with TRBJ2-7; 7 bases fit TRBD1. V lost 7 bases to trimming and J lost 5 bases; unmatched junction nucleotides: 8. CDR1 MNHEY and CDR2 SVGAGI come from the germline V gene. The CDR3 totals 13 residues. The CDR3 loop is CASNPTGTHEQYF. The CDR3 bases are TGTGCCAGCAACCCGACAGGGACCCACGAGCAGTACTTC.

V is TRBV5-1 and J is TRBJ2-5, with D unclear. The J call is in doubt because the DNA end fits TRBJ2-7 better. Germline CDR1 is SGHRS and CDR2 is YFSETQ. The CDR3 is 14 amino acids. CDR3 coding DNA: TGCGCCAGCAGCTTGGAAGCAGGATTCTACGAGCAGTACTTC. Translating gives CASSLEAGFYEQYF.

The chain combines TRBV29-1 with TRBJ2-2; 10 nucleotides match TRBD1. CDR1 is SQVTM and CDR2 is ANQGSEA in the germline V gene. V was clipped by 6 bases and J by 8 bases; unmatched bases: 6. This CDR3 region has 13 residues. The CDR3 DNA reads as TGCAGCGTGACCGGGACAGGGGCAGGGGAGCTGTTTTTT. Translated: CSVTGTGAGELFF.